This T cell receptor beta chain was sequenced during a study of OX40 agonist ivuxolimab in advanced cancers. Profiled with immunoSEQ multiplex PCR; TCRdb holds only in-frame clones, not every one. The sample has under 150,000 clones, roughly nine tenths seen once. The germline V gene encodes CDR1 SEHNR and CDR2 FQNEAQ (reference sequence). There are 14 residues in the CDR3. With V trimmed by 5 bases and J by 4 bases, 5 bases remained unmatched. Sequenced here: CD4+ or CD8+ T cells sorted from blood, sampled in a trial of the OX40 agonist ivuxolimab. The TCR comes from an adult with an advanced solid tumor such as melanoma, head and neck, liver or kidney cancer. The J gene is TRBJ1-5, the V gene TRBV7-9; TRBD1 aligns across 7 bases. Here the CDR3 reads CASSPQGRNQPQHF. CDR3 nucleotide sequence: TGTGCCAGCAGCCCACAGGGGAGGAATCAGCCCCAGCATTTT.